What follows are 25 T cell receptor beta chains derived from one specimen sequenced in a study of T cells in Graves' hyperthyroidism and ophthalmopathy. TCR beta CDR3 regions were amplified from RNA transcripts. HTBI primers drove first-round RT-PCR of the TCR CDR3. TCRdb ran MiXCR on the multiplex PCR reads and lists one entry per CDR3 protein. The top ten hold around an eighth of the sample, which has fewer than 750,000 distinct CDR3 sequences, roughly 15% seen once. Sequenced sample: blood. The receptors come from a woman in her forties or fifties with Graves' ophthalmopathy.

This clonotype was recorded at least ten times. The genes are TRBV12-3 or TRBV12-4 and TRBJ1-2, with a tentative D call TRBD1 (5 bases). The CDR3 consists of 16 residues. V lost 4 bases and J lost 3, with 18 bases in between. DNA for the CDR3: TGTGCCAGCAGTTCCGTTGAACTCCAGGGTTACTATGGCTACACCTTC. Protein: CASSSVELQGYYGYTF.

This clonotype was observed a handful of times. The chain combines TRBV5-6 with TRBJ1-5; 8 positions agree with TRBD1. The V gene's germline CDR1 is SGHDT and CDR2 YYEEEE. This CDR3 contains 15 residues. Trimming at V came to 5 bases and at J to 7 bases, leaving 11 bases not matched to a gene. The CDR3, as DNA: TGTGCCAGCAGTTCTAATCAGGGGGCCACGCAGCCCCAGCATTTT. It codes for CASSSNQGATQPQHF.

This chain connects TRBV4-2 to TRBJ1-1; TRBD1 might be the D (6 bases). The CDR3 runs to 15 residues. V shed 2 bases and J shed 5 bases, with 15 bases lying between them. Germline V CDR1 and CDR2: LGHNA, YNFKEQ. CDR3 in DNA: TGTGCCAGCAGCCAAAGAGCAGGGGCGCGTACTGAAGCTTTCTTT. This sequence encodes CASSQRAGARTEAFF.

The chain joins TRBV5-4 to TRBJ2-3; a weak D match, TRBD1 (6 bases). Germline V gene sequence: CDR1 SGHNT, CDR2 YYREEE (reference sequence). This CDR3 region has 13 residues. V was clipped by 1 base and J by 7 bases, with 10 bases between them. DNA for the CDR3: TGTGCCAGCAGCTTGACAGGGCCCAATACGCAGTATTTT. Its protein product is CASSLTGPNTQYF.

This clonotype was counted ten times or more. The rearrangement uses TRBV6-5 and TRBJ2-7; D assignment may be TRBD1 or TRBD2 (5 bases each). Trimming pared 0 bases from V and 2 bases from J, leaving 14 bases between. This CDR3 region has 16 residues. Germline lookup yields CDR1 MNHEY and CDR2 SVGAGI. DNA for the CDR3: TGTGCCAGCAGTTACTCGAGGGCAAAACAGGCCTACGAGCAGTACTTC. Its protein product is CASSYSRAKQAYEQYF.

Ten or more counts support this clonotype. The V call is TRBV6-2 or TRBV6-3, the J call TRBJ1-1; D gene uncertain. Germline-derived CDR1 and CDR2 are MNHEY and SVGEGT. The CDR3 has 13 amino acids. V lost 6 bases and J 0 bases, leaving 8 bases between the germline ends. The CDR3 spells CASSNGVNTEAFF. The CDR3 nucleotides read TGTGCCAGCAGCAACGGAGTGAACACTGAAGCTTTCTTT.

There are many counts of this clonotype. The rearrangement links TRBV3-1 to TRBJ2-7; TRBD2 matches 9 bases. The CDR3 runs to 15 residues. In germline, CDR1 is LGHDT, CDR2 YNNKEL (reference sequence). With 3 bases clipped from V and 6 bases from J, the junction kept 9 bases outside the gene matches. CDR3 loop: CASSQDLAGAGEQYF. For the CDR3, the DNA is TGTGCCAGCAGCCAGGACTTAGCGGGAGCAGGCGAGCAGTACTTC.

As regards this clonotype: This sequence may be a read error, since a much larger clone differs from it by one base. This chain uses TRBV7-9 with TRBJ2-1, with a tentative D call TRBD2 (7 bases). CDR3 length: 16 amino acids. Germline V lookup: CDR1 SEHNR, CDR2 FQNEAQ (reference sequence). The CDR3 region is CASSYGGGRAHNGQFF. The DNA of the CDR3 is TGTGCCAGCAGCTACGGAGGGGGGAGGGCCCACAATGGGCAGTTCTTC.

This clonotype has a count of ten or more. The chain combines TRBV28 with TRBJ2-7; 9 nucleotides line up with TRBD1. From germline, CDR1 is MDHEN and CDR2 SYDVKM. J gave up 6 bases and V 5 bases, and 11 bases lay outside the gene matches. The CDR3 has 15 residues. The CDR3 DNA follows: TGTGCCAGCAGTGGGGGCGGGGACAGGGCTTCCGAGCAGTACTTC. It yields the protein CASSGGGDRASEQYF. The variable domain in full, with the rest retrieved from reference TRBV28 and TRBJ2-7, is DVKVTQSSRYLVKRTGEKVFLECVQDMDHENMFWYRQDPGLGLRLIYFSYDVKMKEKGDIPEGYSVSREKKERFSLILESASTNQTSMYLCASSGGGDRASEQYFGPGTRLTVT.

This chain connects TRBV6-1 to TRBJ2-2, with no clear D. Between the trimmed V and J ends, which lost 7 bases and 5 bases, there was a span of 17 bases. The CDR3 totals 15 residues. CDR1 is MNHNS, CDR2 SASEGT, per germline. The CDR3 DNA reads TGTGCCAGCACCAACTCGAGACGGGTTACCGGGGAGCTGTTTTTT. This sequence encodes CASTNSRRVTGELFF.

A word on this clonotype: Without the conserved terminal phenylalanine or tryptophan, this CDR3 likely stems from a read error. The chain joins TRBV28 to TRBJ1-3; D unclear. Germline CDR1 is MDHEN and CDR2 is SYDVKM. Deletions cut 7 bases from V and 5 bases from J, with 15 bases between. The CDR3 runs 14 residues. CDR3 coding DNA: TGTGCCAGCATCGAGAGACTTTCCCGAAACACCATATATCTT. Translated: CASIERLSRNTIYL.

This clonotype occurred a few times. The chain links TRBV6-1 to TRBJ2-2; 13 bases align to TRBD2. This CDR3 is 16 amino acids long. Losses at the gene ends were 5 bases for V and 3 bases for J; bases not matched to a gene: 3. The V gene's germline CDR1 is MNHNS and CDR2 SASEGT. The CDR3 nucleotides read TGTGCCAGCAGTTTACTAGCGGGAGGGGACACCGGGGAGCTGTTTTTT. This translates into CASSLLAGGDTGELFF.

This clonotype has only a few counts. V and J are TRBV24-1 and TRBJ2-2; TRBD2 agrees at 8 bases. Germline CDR1 reads KGHDR; CDR2 reads SFDVKD. The CDR3 extends over 16 amino acids. The V and J ends lost 0 bases and 7 bases, in that order; junction bases with no gene match: 6. The CDR3 DNA reads TGTGCCACCAGTGATTTGGGTAGCGGGATGTTCGGGGAGCTGTTTTTT. This translates into CATSDLGSGMFGELFF.

This clonotype was picked up many times. This chain connects TRBV18 to TRBJ2-3, with TRBD2 matching 10 bases. V trimming: 4 bases; J trimming: 4 bases; junction bases outside the gene matches: 5. CDR3 length equals 15 residues. The V gene's germline CDR1 is KGHSH and CDR2 LQKENI. CDR3 sequence reads: CASSQASGSADTQYF. The DNA for the CDR3 is TGTGCCAGCTCACAAGCTAGCGGGAGTGCAGATACGCAGTATTTT.

The chain has TRBV29-1 and TRBJ2-3; 8 positions agree with TRBD2. The germline gives CDR1 SQVTM, CDR2 ANQGSEA. The CDR3 totals 14 residues. V dropped 4 bases and J dropped 4; count of bases not matched to a gene: 7. CDR3 amino acids: CSVGLAGYSDTQYF. The CDR3 DNA is TGCAGCGTTGGGCTAGCGGGTTATTCAGATACGCAGTATTTT.

This clonotype was recorded at least ten times. This chain connects TRBV12-3 or TRBV12-4 to TRBJ1-5; D is unclear. The CDR3 runs to 14 residues. V dropped 3 bases and J dropped 0 bases, with 6 bases sitting between them. CDR3 loop: CASSFIGSNQPQHF. CDR3 bases: TGTGCCAGCAGTTTTATCGGTAGCAATCAGCCCCAGCATTTT.

Ten or more counts support this clonotype. The chain carries TRBV7-2 and TRBJ2-3; D is unclear. The CDR3 is made up of 15 amino acids. V was pared by 5 bases and J by 2 bases, with 14 bases between. Germline CDR1 is SGHTA and CDR2 is FQGNSA. CDR3: CASSESLDYTDTQYF. The CDR3 nucleotides are TGTGCCAGCAGCGAGAGCCTAGATTACACAGATACGCAGTATTTT.

This clonotype was seen at least ten times. This rearrangement joins TRBV20-1 to TRBJ2-4; 10 nucleotides match TRBD2. Germline values: CDR1 DFQATT, CDR2 SNEGSKA (reference sequence). The CDR3 consists of 15 residues. Losses at the gene ends were 3 bases for V and 4 bases for J; bases not matched to a gene: 6. CDR3 sequence: CSASGASGSKNIQYF. For the CDR3, the DNA is TGCAGTGCTAGCGGGGCTAGCGGGAGTAAAAACATTCAGTACTTC.

This clonotype appeared many times. V gene TRBV7-3 combines with J gene TRBJ1-1; a possible D gene is TRBD1 (6 bases). Germline loops: CDR1 SGHTA, CDR2 FQGTGA. V was cut by 5 bases and J by 3 bases, with 10 bases left in between. The CDR3 is made up of 13 amino acids. The CDR3 DNA reads TGTGCCAGCAGCCGAGACAGGTACACTGAAGCTTTCTTT. Protein sequence: CASSRDRYTEAFF.

This clonotype appeared many times. The chain combines TRBV20-1 with TRBJ1-5; D is unresolved. V lost 3 bases to trimming and J lost 2 bases, with 14 bases between them. Germline V gives CDR1 DFQATT, CDR2 SNEGSKA (reference sequence). CDR3 length: 15 residues. The CDR3 DNA follows: TGCAGTGCTAGCTCCTCCTTTGCGGGCAATCAGCCCCAGCATTTT. This encodes CSASSSFAGNQPQHF.

The table lists this clonotype with a few counts. The chain is built from TRBV5-4 and TRBJ2-1; D is unresolved. The CDR3 totals 14 residues. CDR1 is SGHNT and CDR2 is YYREEE in the germline V gene (reference sequence). Trimming shortened V by 6 bases and J by 7 bases, and 17 bases separated the two germline ends. Here the CDR3 reads CASTRRESRNEQFF. DNA for the CDR3: TGTGCCAGCACCCGCCGCGAATCCCGGAATGAGCAGTTCTTC. Combining the CDR3 with reference TRBV5-4 and TRBJ2-1 gives the whole variable domain ETGVTQSPTHLIKTRGQQVTLRCSSQSGHNTVSWYQQALGQGPQFIFQYYREEENGRGNFPPRFSGLQFPNYSSELNVNALELDDSALYLCASTRRESRNEQFFGPGTRLTVL.

This clonotype is a singleton in its sample. Just one base apart from a much larger clone, this may be a read error. The conserved closing phenylalanine or tryptophan is absent in this CDR3, likely reflecting a read error. The CDR3 here is CASSQVVGTGRRDGYTL. CDR3 nucleotide sequence: TGTGCCAGCAGCCAAGTGGTCGGGACAGGACGTCGGGATGGCTACACCCTC. The J gene is TRBJ1-2, the V gene TRBV14, with TRBD1 matching 8 bases. CDR1 and CDR2 from the germline V gene are SGHDN and FVKESK. This CDR3 is 17 amino acids long. The junction had 13 bases not matched to a gene; V was cut back by 1 base and J by 6 bases.

The rearrangement joins TRBV5-4 to TRBJ2-5, with TRBD2 matching over 9 bases. CDR3 length: 19 amino acids. With V trimmed by 1 base and J by 4 bases, 17 bases remained unmatched. Germline assignment: CDR1 SGHNT and CDR2 YYREEE (reference sequence). CDR3 bases: TGTGCCAGCAGCTTGCGGGGTCTGCGGGGGGGCTCTTTGGTAGAGACCCAGTACTTC. It encodes CASSLRGLRGGSLVETQYF.

This clonotype was seen many times. The chain combines TRBV29-1 with TRBJ2-5, with D hard to call. The CDR3 extends over 13 amino acids. Germline V gives CDR1 SQVTM, CDR2 ANQGSEA. V lost 4 bases, J lost 5 bases, and 14 bases lay in between. Here the CDR3 DNA reads TGCAGCGTTGTCCTCCCCGGGCCTGAGACCCAGTACTTC. It specifies CSVVLPGPETQYF.

This clonotype was counted ten times or more. The V and J genes are TRBV5-1 and TRBJ1-1; D is perhaps TRBD1 (5 bases). CDR3 size: 14 residues. The germline V gene has CDR1 SGHRS and CDR2 YFSETQ. V gave up 4 bases and J gave up 0 bases, with 10 bases separating them. In DNA form, the CDR3 reads TGCGCCAGCAGCCCAGACAGTGTGAACACTGAAGCTTTCTTT. Its protein is CASSPDSVNTEAFF.